Listed below are T cell receptor beta chains from one sample, sequenced in a study of immune heterogeneity within non-small cell lung tumors. TCRdb passed the multiplex PCR reads through MiXCR, listing each CDR3 protein once. The sample lists 4,600 or so distinct CDR3 sequences, approximately 40% occurring once. The sample comprised lung tumor tissue. The receptors were gathered from a woman aged 50 to 60 with non-small cell lung cancer. The CDR3 runs from the conserved cysteine through the conserved F or W. A D gene is named only where the DNA matches it firmly. The size of a clone is reported for some rows only, either as once, few or many, or as a class for expanded clones.

j_gene | v_gene | abundance | d_gene | CDR3aa | CDR3nt
TRBJ1-6 | TRBV6-5 | NA | TRBD1 | CASSYGTGEASPLHF | TGTGCCAGCAGTTACGGGACAGGGGAAGCTTCACCCCTCCACTTT
TRBJ1-6 | TRBV28 | medium-sized | NA | CASSSWDLDNSPLHF | TGTGCCAGCAGTTCCTGGGACCTGGATAATTCACCCCTCCACTTT
TRBJ2-7 | TRBV10-2 | NA | NA | CASSALRTGHYEQYF | TGCGCCAGCTCCGCGCTCCGGACGGGTCACTACGAGCAGTACTTC
TRBJ1-2 | TRBV3-1 | medium-sized | NA | CASSQEWRVGYGYTF | TGTGCCAGCAGCCAAGAGTGGAGGGTAGGCTATGGCTACACCTTC
TRBJ1-6 | TRBV7-2 | NA | TRBD1 | CASSRQRGQGNSPLHF | TGTGCCAGCAGCCGGCAACGGGGACAGGGAAATTCACCCCTCCACTTT
TRBJ2-7 | TRBV6-1 | NA | TRBD2 | CASRTGLAGDRYEQYF | TGTGCCAGCAGAACGGGACTAGCGGGAGATAGATACGAGCAGTACTTC
TRBJ2-5 | TRBV18 | many | NA | CASSPLREGETQYF | TGTGCCAGCTCACCACTGAGGGAAGGAGAGACCCAGTACTTC
TRBJ2-5 | TRBV3-1 | NA | NA | CASSLEWRGETQYF | TGTGCCAGCAGCTTGGAGTGGCGCGGAGAGACCCAGTACTTC
TRBJ2-7 | TRBV28 | medium-sized | NA | CASSLYPYEQYF | TGTGCCAGCAGTTTATATCCCTACGAGCAGTACTTC
TRBJ1-1 | TRBV20-1 | NA | NA | CSAREVRGGPNTEAFF | TGCAGTGCTAGAGAAGTCAGGGGCGGACCGAACACTGAAGCTTTCTTT
TRBJ2-7 | TRBV18 | NA | NA | CASSEIRETNEQYF | TGTGCCAGCTCCGAAATCAGGGAAACCAACGAGCAGTACTTC
TRBJ2-1 | TRBV6-2/TRBV6-3 | NA | TRBD2 | CASSPGLAGGETNEQFF | TGTGCCAGCAGCCCGGGACTAGCGGGAGGGGAGACGAATGAGCAGTTCTTC
TRBJ1-2 | TRBV6-1 | medium-sized | NA | CASSWTANYGYTF | TGTGCCAGCAGTTGGACAGCTAACTATGGCTACACCTTC
TRBJ1-2 | TRBV7-2 | NA | NA | CASSPRIKQGYGYTF | TGTGCCAGCAGCCCGAGAATCAAACAGGGCTATGGCTACACCTTC
TRBJ2-3 | TRBV7-9 | NA | NA | CASQGRSTDTQYF | TGTGCCAGCCAGGGGCGTAGCACAGATACGCAGTATTTT
TRBJ1-6 | TRBV7-3 | NA | NA | CASSLTGVNNSPLHF | TGTGCCAGCAGCTTAACAGGGGTTAATAATTCACCCCTCCACTTT
TRBJ2-1 | TRBV5-1 | medium-sized | TRBD1 | CASSPTGGLYNEQFF | TGCGCCAGCAGCCCTACAGGGGGCCTCTACAATGAGCAGTTCTTC
TRBJ2-5 | TRBV12-3/TRBV12-4 | medium-sized | TRBD1 | CASSLVGTGGAETQYF | TGTGCCAGCAGTTTGGTGGGGACAGGGGGCGCGGAGACCCAGTACTTC
TRBJ1-1 | TRBV2 | NA | NA | CASSGQPREKAFF | TGTGCCAGCAGTGGGCAGCCTAGGGAGAAAGCTTTCTTT
TRBJ2-3 | TRBV29-1 | many | NA | CSVEEAGTDTQYF | TGCAGCGTTGAAGAGGCGGGGACAGATACGCAGTATTTT